A selection of T cell receptor beta chains follows, all from one sample in a study of blood T cell repertoires in COVID-19. Method: immunoSEQ multiplex PCR; TCRdb's copy keeps in-frame clones and lacks some. Among 240,000 or so clones, roughly 83% were seen once, and the ten largest hold around 2.1%. The sequencing input was PBMCs or T cells enriched from blood (not recorded which). These receptors were obtained from a woman in her forties or fifties who had recovered from COVID-19. CDR3s include the opening cysteine and the closing phenylalanine or tryptophan. Part of the rows lack a size; the others show once, few, many or a class for expanded clones.

>TRBJ2-7|.|TRBV5-6
CASTQGGTGRYEQYF
>TRBJ2-5|.|TRBV6-5
CASSTDLQETQYF
>TRBJ2-5|.|TRBV10-2
CASRLTGATYLEETQYF
>TRBJ1-6|.|TRBV27
CASNFALGQTQFGISPLHF
>TRBJ1-1|once|TRBV3-1/TRBV3-2
CASSLGTGFRGTEAFF
>TRBJ2-5|.|TRBV6-5
CASSYSGVQETQYF
>TRBJ2-1|.|TRBV5-4
CASSFGLAGAKSSYNEQFF
>TRBJ2-1|.|TRBV7-2
CASRPGTRPNEQFF
>TRBJ2-1|once|TRBV7-9
CASRVNGLNNEQFF
>TRBJ1-1|few|TRBV4-3
CASSQVMGHTEAFF
>TRBJ2-5|.|TRBV3-1/TRBV3-2
CASSQGLAGQETQYF
>TRBJ2-1|.|TRBV5-1
CASSLGRGLRLAGNNEQFF
>TRBJ2-2|.|TRBV10-1
CASSDQGAGEELFF
>TRBJ2-3|.|TRBV9
CASSVGGLAGVTDTQYF
>TRBJ2-3|.|TRBV5-4
CASSPRGGHPDTQYF
>TRBJ2-1|once|TRBV7-2
CASSPQGGLAGYNEQFF
>TRBJ2-7|.|TRBV7-8
CASSLVGQAYEQYF
>TRBJ1-6|.|TRBV7-2
CASSLIRFNSPLHF
>TRBJ2-1|.|TRBV5-8
CASSPWRGLVENEQFF
>TRBJ1-2|.|TRBV30
CAWSVSQGPASF
>TRBJ2-3|.|TRBV28
CASNQILAGGTDTQYF
>TRBJ1-2|.|TRBV18
CASSPGQGSYGYTF
>TRBJ2-7|.|TRBV27
CASTKLAGGYEQYF
>TRBJ1-6|few|TRBV7-3
CASSQGQPDSPLHF
>TRBJ1-1|.|TRBV6-5
CASTPFPLTEAFF
>TRBJ1-4|.|TRBV10-2
CASSESIGAGATEKLFF
>TRBJ1-2|few|TRBV21-1
CASSFDRGLGYTF
>TRBJ1-2|.|TRBV5-1
CASSYGTTNYGYTF
>TRBJ2-7|.|TRBV6-5
CASSSPTGGKDEQYF
>TRBJ1-5|.|TRBV12-1
CASSFAGQGFAEPQHF
>TRBJ1-1|few|TRBV11-3
CASSLDPGQGSFF
>TRBJ1-2|.|TRBV7-9
CASSTGGWGGYTF
>TRBJ1-2|few|TRBV11-2
CASSLGPGTGHLGYTF